Reported below is one T cell receptor (beta chain). Its target is unknown. A much larger clone differs by one base, so this may be a read error. The CDR3 loop spans 16 amino acids. Per germline, CDR1 SGHDN and CDR2 FVKESK. The V gene lost 0 bases and the J gene lost 8 bases, with 17 bases spanning the gap. These data come from a study of glioma-infiltrating T cells. Study background: Low-grade gliomas were grade II; glioblastomas were grade IV at initial diagnosis.

Whole-study findings and limits: Patients with low tissue-blood divergence carried a signature set of shared blood CDR3 motifs. Gliomas, especially low-grade, showed above-expected tissue-blood divergence; non-neoplastic patients showed below.

The iRepertoire nested amplicon-rescue multiplex PCR amplified TCR alpha and beta CDR3s from RNA. One-step reverse transcription and amplification started from about 100-400 ng of tissue mRNA or PBMC total RNA. TCRdb recomputed calls from the multiplex PCR reads with MiXCR, one row per CDR3 protein. Here the sample spans fewer than 500,000 distinct CDR3 sequences, roughly two fifths being singletons. The receptor was isolated from a human donor with low-grade glioma or glioblastoma, undergoing nonglioma brain surgery, or in good health (not recorded which). The sample comprised glioma tissue, nonneoplastic brain tissue, or PBMCs (not recorded which). The V and J genes are TRBV14 and TRBJ2-1; D is uncertain. Here the CDR3 DNA reads TGTGCCAGCAGCCAAGACCTTTCGGCGTTACAAGATGAGCAGTTCTTC. Protein sequence: CASSQDLSALQDEQFF. Filled out from reference TRBV14 and TRBJ2-1, the complete variable domain reads EAGVTQFPSHSVIEKGQTVTLRCDPISGHDNLYWYRRVMGKEIKFLLHFVKESKQDESGMPNNRFLAERTGGTYSTLKVQPAELEDSGVYFCASSQDLSALQDEQFFGPGTRLTVL.